What follows are 18 T cell receptor beta chains derived from one specimen sequenced in a study of a mutant IDH1 vaccine in newly diagnosed glioma. Sequencing used immunoSEQ multiplex PCR; TCRdb keeps in-frame clones, though not all of them. The sample includes roughly 130,000 clones, around three quarters of them seen just once. Their recognized antigens are unknown. Time point indicated: week 11, during vaccination. Each vaccine dose was 300 ug of mutant IDH1 20-mer peptide, with topical imiquimod. Material: PBMCs, obtained from a glioma patient whose treatment included an IDH1 peptide vaccine. The receptors were sampled from a man between 35 and 55 years old with glioma.

The V and J genes are TRBV6-5 and TRBJ1-3; 7 bases align to TRBD1. Germline lookup yields CDR1 MNHEY and CDR2 SVGAGI. The CDR3 extends over 15 amino acids. The J segment lost 4 bases and the V segment lost 7 bases, leaving 10 bases of the junction unmatched. CDR3 in DNA: TGTGCCAGCATAGAAGCAGGGGGAATGGGAAACACCATATATTTT. Translated, it gives CASIEAGGMGNTIYF.

The chain recombines TRBV5-4 with TRBJ1-5; TRBD1 aligns across 7 bases. The CDR3 contains 15 residues. V dropped 4 bases and J dropped 2; count of bases not matched to a gene: 6. Germline CDR1 and CDR2: SGHNT and YYREEE (reference sequence). CDR3 sequence (DNA): TGTGCCAGCAGCCAGGGGGGGGATGGCAATCAGCCCCAGCATTTT. It codes for CASSQGGDGNQPQHF.

This chain links TRBV14 with TRBJ2-5; no clear D. Judging by the DNA end, TRBJ2-7 fits better; the J call may be wrong. This CDR3 spans 14 amino acids. The germline CDR1 and CDR2 sequences are SGHDN and FVKESK. This chain's CDR3 is CASSQGIRTYEQYF. The DNA for the CDR3 is TGTGCCAGCAGCCAGGGAATACGAACCTACGAGCAGTACTTC.

The rearrangement links TRBV5-4 to TRBJ2-7, with D tentatively TRBD1 (6 bases). The germline V and J ends were trimmed by 4 bases and 4 bases, with 15 bases remaining between them. Germline CDR1 reads SGHNT; CDR2 reads YYREEE (reference sequence). This CDR3 contains 14 residues. The CDR3 reads CASSLETGTYEQYF. Written as DNA, the CDR3 is TGTGCCAGCAGCCTGGAAACAGGGACGTACGAGCAGTACTTC.

This clone was observed a handful of times. The J gene is TRBJ1-1, the V gene TRBV4-1; maybe TRBD1 (6 bases). With 1 base removed from V and 1 base from J, the gap between germline ends came to 13 bases. CDR1 MGHRA and CDR2 YSYEKL come from the germline V gene. The CDR3 is 16 residues long. The chain's CDR3 is CASSQGTGSSNTEAFF. CDR3 DNA sequence: TGCGCCAGCAGCCAAGGTACAGGGTCCTCGAACACTGAAGCTTTCTTT.

V usage is TRBV7-9 and J usage is TRBJ2-7, with TRBD2 as a possible D gene (5 bases). Germline values: CDR1 SEHNR, CDR2 FQNEAQ (reference sequence). V was clipped by 4 bases and J by 2 bases, with 15 bases between them. The CDR3 is 15 amino acids. CDR3 amino acids: CASSSSISVTYEQYF. CDR3 in DNA: TGTGCCAGCAGCTCGAGTATTAGCGTAACCTACGAGCAGTACTTC.

V usage is TRBV11-1 and J usage is TRBJ1-2; weak D call: TRBD1 (6 bases). This CDR3 is built from 15 residues. Trimming took off 4 bases at V and 7 bases at J, with 19 bases between the two ends. From germline, CDR1 is SGHAT and CDR2 FQDESV (reference sequence). The DNA for the CDR3 is TGTGCCAGCAGCTCAGGAGGTGACAGGCTCGCTGGCTACACCTTC. This sequence encodes CASSSGGDRLAGYTF.

V usage is TRBV19 and J usage is TRBJ2-7, with a tentative D call TRBD2 (5 bases). This CDR3 spans 15 amino acids. Germline V CDR1 and CDR2: LNHDA, SQIVND (reference sequence). V lost 4 bases and J lost 1, with 14 bases in between. The CDR3 sequence: CASSTFSTGSYEQYF. CDR3 in DNA: TGTGCCAGTAGTACTTTCTCGACGGGATCCTACGAGCAGTACTTC.

The chain has TRBV5-6 and TRBJ2-2; D is perhaps TRBD1 or TRBD2 (5 bases each). CDR3 length equals 17 residues. Germline V gene sequence: CDR1 SGHDT, CDR2 YYEEEE. V lost 2 bases, J lost 6 bases, and 20 bases lay in between. CDR3 region: CASSLAPGRYGAGELFF. The CDR3 nucleotides read TGTGCCAGCAGCTTAGCGCCGGGACGGTATGGGGCCGGGGAGCTGTTTTTT.

This clone occurred a few times. The CDR3 DNA is TGTGCCAGCAGCGTGGGGACGGCCGGGGCCCAGTACTTC. It specifies CASSVGTAGAQYF. The V call is TRBV5-6, the J call TRBJ2-5, with D perhaps matching TRBD1 or TRBD2 (5 bases each). This CDR3 spans 13 amino acids. In germline, CDR1 is SGHDT, CDR2 YYEEEE. Trimming removed 4 bases from V and 9 bases from J, with 16 bases in between.

J is TRBJ2-2 and V is TRBV19; D tentatively fits TRBD1 or TRBD2 (5 bases each). Trimming stripped 5 bases from V and 1 base from J, with 11 bases between. This CDR3 spans 15 amino acids. Germline loops: CDR1 LNHDA, CDR2 SQIVND (reference sequence). This CDR3 reads CASSPGTVNTGELFF. The CDR3 nucleotides read TGTGCCAGTAGTCCAGGGACGGTGAACACCGGGGAGCTGTTTTTT.

The chain recombines TRBV6-6 with TRBJ2-7; D is ambiguous. Germline-derived CDR1 and CDR2 are MNHNY and SVGAGI (reference sequence). This CDR3 is 12 amino acids long. V was shortened by 6 bases and J by 2 bases, with 8 bases between the two germline ends. CDR3 nucleotides: TGTGCCAGCAGGGGGTCCACCTACGAGCAGTACTTC. Translation gives CASRGSTYEQYF.

The chain has TRBV7-9 and TRBJ1-1; 9 bases are shared with TRBD1. This CDR3 is 14 amino acids long. The germline gives CDR1 SEHNR, CDR2 FQNEAQ (reference sequence). The V segment lost 5 bases and the J segment 3 bases; nucleotides outside the gene matches: 4. The DNA of the CDR3 is TGTGCCAGCAGCCCAGGACAGGGGTACACTGAAGCTTTCTTT. As protein: CASSPGQGYTEAFF.

This clone was recorded once. The chain joins TRBV4-3 to TRBJ2-3, with TRBD2 matching 7 bases. CDR1 and CDR2 (germline): LGHNA, YSLEER. This CDR3 is built from 18 residues. Unmatched junction bases numbered 15, after V lost 4 bases and J lost 2 bases. The chain's CDR3 is CASSRTRWLAVVTDTQYF. The CDR3 region has the DNA TGCGCCAGCAGCCGTACCCGGTGGCTAGCGGTGGTCACAGATACGCAGTATTTT.

This chain joins TRBV4-3 and TRBJ1-4; 8 nucleotides align to TRBD1. The CDR3 length is 17 residues. The trim removed 1 base at V and 4 bases at J, leaving 8 bases unmatched. Germline values: CDR1 LGHNA, CDR2 YSLEER. In nucleotides, the CDR3 is TGCGCCAGCAGCCAAGCCAAAGGACAGGGACGTAATGAAAAACTGTTTTTT. Translating it yields CASSQAKGQGRNEKLFF.

CDR3 residues: CASSSPRSASYNEQFF. CDR3 in DNA: TGTGCCAGCAGCTCCCCCCGTTCAGCGTCCTACAATGAGCAGTTCTTC. The chain recombines TRBV7-2 with TRBJ2-1, with D hard to call. The germline gives CDR1 SGHTA, CDR2 FQGNSA. The V and J ends lost 4 bases and 1 base respectively, with 14 bases between them. There are 16 residues in the CDR3.

The chain carries TRBV5-1 and TRBJ2-1; no firm D call. The V end was cut by 3 bases, the J end by 6 bases, with 16 bases between. In germline, CDR1 is SGHRS, CDR2 YFSETQ. This CDR3 has 15 amino acids. CDR3 region: CASSSDQAIPNEQFF. CDR3 bases: TGCGCCAGCAGCTCCGACCAAGCCATCCCCAATGAGCAGTTCTTC. Combining the CDR3 with reference TRBV5-1 and TRBJ2-1 gives the whole variable domain KAGVTQTPRYLIKTRGQQVTLSCSPISGHRSVSWYQQTPGQGLQFLFEYFSETQRNKGNFPGRFSGRQFSNSRSEMNVSTLELGDSALYLCASSSDQAIPNEQFFGPGTRLTVL.

The rearrangement joins TRBV19 to TRBJ1-2; no definite D call. Trimming stripped 2 bases from V and 2 bases from J, with 12 bases between. The germline V gene has CDR1 LNHDA and CDR2 SQIVND (reference sequence). The CDR3 is 15 amino acids. The CDR3 reads CASSIKAGTNYGYTF. The CDR3 nucleotides read TGTGCCAGTAGTATAAAGGCAGGAACAAACTATGGCTACACCTTC.